The 2 T cell receptor beta chains below were found in one sample sequenced in a study of Graves' ophthalmopathy and Graves' hyperthyroidism. Beta-chain TCR CDR3 regions were amplified from RNA transcripts. First-round RT-PCR relied on HTBI primers, and a second-round multiplex PCR came next. TCRdb re-derived calls from the multiplex PCR reads in MiXCR, one entry per CDR3 protein. The repertoire consists of 200,000 to 250,000 distinct CDR3 sequences, with around 45% occurring once and the leading ten covering around half. Sequenced sample: peripheral blood. These TCRs come from an adult man with Graves' ophthalmopathy.

The chain links TRBV20-1 to TRBJ2-7, with D possibly being TRBD2 (7 bases). Trimming shortened V by 5 bases and J by 0 bases, and 17 bases separated the two germline ends. Looked up from germline, CDR1 is DFQATT and CDR2 is SNEGSKA (reference sequence). The CDR3 consists of 15 residues. The CDR3 reads CSAQPARGGSYEQYF. The CDR3 DNA reads as TGCAGTGCTCAGCCCGCAAGGGGGGGCTCCTACGAGCAGTACTTC.

The chain employs TRBV7-9 and TRBJ2-2, with 7 bases that match TRBD1. The V and J ends lost 6 bases and 4 bases, in that order; junction bases with no gene match: 8. The CDR3 loop spans 15 amino acids. Germline V CDR1 and CDR2: SEHNR, FQNEAQ (reference sequence). CDR3 residues: CASRYRDSLTGELFF. The DNA for the CDR3 is TGTGCCAGCAGATATCGGGACAGCCTCACCGGGGAGCTGTTTTTT.